This T cell receptor (beta chain) was found in a study of T cell responses to AZD1222 COVID-19 vaccine (dated by TCRdb to about 2021). Some background on the complete study: A total of more than 230 trial participants underwent TCR sequencing, of whom nearly 210 had received two doses of AZD1222 and some 26 had received two doses of the MenACWY control vaccine. Enrollment into the trials was organized by age into subgroups of 18-55, 56-69 and 70-plus years, and those subgroups contained about 150, 27 and 61 TCR-sequenced participants, respectively.

Broad study findings and their caveats: Reportedly, close to half of the unique spike-specific TCRs recognized epitopes lying outside the regions that are mutated in the B.1.351 and B.1.1.7 variants. The whole spike protein was spanned by vaccine-associated CD4 TCRs, and dominant responses were seen in regions 160-218 and 743-854. The 56-69-year group was small, and its depth increase did not reach significance, likely because of low power. After two AZD1222 doses, spike-specific TCR breadth and depth were significantly higher than at day 0 and than in MenACWY recipients. Conclusions about previously exposed vaccinees were limited because only 5 or 6 AZD1222 recipients were SARS-CoV-2 seropositive at baseline. Participants were mostly white British and included more females than males, and it was suggested by the authors that clonal diversity may have been underestimated. Because no day 14 peak-response samples were available, repertoires were characterized only after the peak T cell response.

The CDR3 regions of human TCRbeta chains were analyzed by immunosequencing. The original pipeline was this. Repertoire TCRs were checked for matches against a reference library of SARS-CoV-2-specific TCRs that had been generated using the MIRA antigen-specificity platform. Breadth meant the fraction of unique TCRs that were SARS-CoV-2-associated, whereas depth meant the fraction of total T cells that were SARS-CoV-2-associated. Each spike-specific TCR was assigned to its reactive spike region and to a CD4 or CD8 class using the MIRA data. Log10-transformed breadth and depth values were compared by one-way ANOVA with Sidak's multiple comparisons tests. TCRdb took over this immuneACCESS table, retaining in-frame rearrangements with V and J assigned. Such tables are incomplete; in checked studies, under half of the missing clones stem from an unresolved V gene, and the remainder is unexplained. V, J and clone size reflect that table, while D and trimming were determined from the DNA. Counted in this sample were approximately 74,000 clones; roughly 87% of them appeared once. Around 1.3% of the sample is in the top ten clones.

Sample time point, as interpreted from the label and publication: about 28 days (+/-7) after the second vaccine dose. AZD1222 recipients given second doses at about 4 weeks or at about 12 weeks were pooled, since spike-specific TCR depth and breadth were not found to differ between the two schedules. The vaccinee samples were drawn from two UK trials, COV001 and COV002, one of which was a single-blind randomized controlled phase 2/3 trial testing AZD1222 (ChAdOx1 nCoV-19) in healthy adults. Trial participant PBMC samples were collected at day 0 and day 28 after the second dose for TCRbeta chain sequencing. The V end gives up 7 bases and the J end 0 bases, leaving 4 bases in the junction not matched to a gene. Taken from the germline V gene, the CDR1 and CDR2 loops are SGHAT and FQNNGV. Taken from cysteine to phenylalanine, the CDR3 has 14 residues. The kept DNA is CDR3 alone, 42 bases in frame from the first base.

This clone occurred once. The antigen it binds to is not known. No much larger clone is present one base from it, and per-base qualities are unavailable. The source is an adult who received the AZD1222 COVID-19 vaccine. The specimen was peripheral blood, collected 28 days after the second AZD1222 dose. The chain joins TRBV11-2 to TRBJ2-7; 9 of the junction bases match TRBD1. The nucleotides are TGTGCCAGCAAAGACAGGGGGATCTCCTACGAGCAGTACTTC. This gives the protein CASKDRGISYEQYF.